Listed below are T cell receptor beta chains from one sample, sequenced in a study of read filtering for tumor transcriptome and immune sequencing. MiXCR, applied by TCRdb to the reads, yields one record per CDR3 protein. The sample lists around 50,000 distinct CDR3 sequences, approximately 13% occurring once. The sequenced sample consisted of a population of CD138-negative cells sorted from bone marrow. The receptors were sampled from a donor at least 40 years old with multiple myeloma. Each CDR3 is given with its conserved first and last residue. D genes are given only for firm matches. Expanded clones get a size class; other rows say once, few or many, or leave the size out.

J gene,D gene,V gene,clone size,CDR3 protein,CDR3 DNA
TRBJ2-1,NA,TRBV30,many,CAWSRQVGREQFF,TGTGCCTGGAGTCGACAGGTTGGTCGTGAGCAGTTCTTC
TRBJ1-6,NA,TRBV12-3/TRBV12-4,many,CASSSPGRTTNSPLHF,TGTGCCAGCAGTTCCCCGGGACGGACTACCAATTCACCCCTCCACTTT
TRBJ1-4,NA,TRBV10-3,many,CAISDRGGDNEKLFF,TGTGCCATCAGTGACCGGGGGGGGGATAATGAAAAACTGTTTTTT
TRBJ1-5,NA,TRBV6-5,many,CASRIAGQPQHF,TGTGCCAGCCGGATCGCGGGGCAGCCCCAGCATTTT
TRBJ1-5,NA,TRBV6-2/TRBV6-3,many,CASSHPSGGTRPQHF,TGTGCCAGCAGTCACCCTTCGGGGGGCACGAGGCCCCAGCATTTT
TRBJ1-1,NA,TRBV6-1,many,CASSEGNMNTEAFF,TGTGCCAGCAGTGAAGGCAACATGAACACTGAAGCTTTCTTT
TRBJ2-3,NA,TRBV20-1,many,CSARDTVGGWADTQYF,TGCAGTGCTAGAGATACGGTGGGGGGATGGGCAGATACGCAGTATTTT
TRBJ1-5,NA,TRBV28,few,CASNPGGGSNQPQHF,TGTGCCAGCAATCCTGGGGGGGGGAGCAATCAGCCCCAGCATTTT
TRBJ1-5,NA,TRBV21-1,many,CASTRQGPVISNQPQHF,TGTGCCAGCACAAGACAGGGGCCGGTTATTAGCAATCAGCCCCAGCATTTT
TRBJ1-3,NA,TRBV12-3/TRBV12-4,many,CASTNSFPSGNTIYF,TGTGCCAGCACTAACAGCTTTCCTTCTGGAAACACCATATATTTT
TRBJ2-1,NA,TRBV7-7,medium-sized,CASSPTRGAENEQFF,TGTGCTAGCAGCCCCACCCGCGGGGCGGAGAATGAGCAGTTCTTC
TRBJ2-5,NA,TRBV4-3,NA,CASSQERRNLVTQYF,TGCGCCAGCAGCCAAGAAAGAAGGAACTTGGTGACCCAGTACTTC
TRBJ2-7,TRBD1,TRBV30,NA,CAWKDRGFIREQYF,TGTGCCTGGAAGGACAGGGGGTTCATACGTGAGCAGTACTTC
TRBJ2-1,TRBD1,TRBV5-1,many,CASSLVQGAVNEQFF,TGCGCCAGCAGCTTGGTGCAGGGGGCCGTCAATGAGCAGTTCTTC
TRBJ2-3,NA,TRBV12-3/TRBV12-4,many,CASSLANTGRPTQYF,TGTGCCAGCAGTTTGGCCAATACAGGGAGGCCTACGCAGTATTTT
TRBJ2-5,TRBD1,TRBV5-1,many,CASRIQGQAQETQYF,TGCGCCAGCCGCATCCAAGGACAGGCCCAAGAGACCCAGTACTTC
TRBJ2-7,NA,TRBV6-2/TRBV6-3,many,CASSYFADNYEQYF,TGTGCCAGCAGTTACTTCGCGGACAACTACGAGCAGTACTTC